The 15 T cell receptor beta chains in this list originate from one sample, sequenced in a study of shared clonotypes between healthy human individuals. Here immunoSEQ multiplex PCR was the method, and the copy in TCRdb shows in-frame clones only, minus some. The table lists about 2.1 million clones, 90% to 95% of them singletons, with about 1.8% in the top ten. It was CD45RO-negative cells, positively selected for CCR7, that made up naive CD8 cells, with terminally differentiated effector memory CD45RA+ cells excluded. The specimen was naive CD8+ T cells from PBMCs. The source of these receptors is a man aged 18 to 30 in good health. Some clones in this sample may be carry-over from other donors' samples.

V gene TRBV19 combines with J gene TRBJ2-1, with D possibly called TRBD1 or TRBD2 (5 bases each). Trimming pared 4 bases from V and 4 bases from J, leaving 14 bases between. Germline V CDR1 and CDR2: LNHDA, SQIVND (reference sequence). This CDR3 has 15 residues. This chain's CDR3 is CASSNGAGGYNEQFF. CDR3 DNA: TGTGCCAGTAGTAACGGAGCTGGGGGATACAATGAGCAGTTCTTC.

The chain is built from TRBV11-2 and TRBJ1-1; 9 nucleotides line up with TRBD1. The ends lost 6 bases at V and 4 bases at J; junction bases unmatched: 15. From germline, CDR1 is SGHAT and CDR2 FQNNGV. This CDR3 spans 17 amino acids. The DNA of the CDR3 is TGTGCCAGCAGACCCTGGGTCCGACAGGGGGAGAGCACTGAAGCTTTCTTT. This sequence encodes CASRPWVRQGESTEAFF.

The CDR3 here is CASSISPSSEKLFF. CDR3 DNA sequence: TGTGCCAGTAGTATCAGCCCAAGCTCTGAAAAACTGTTTTTT. This chain connects TRBV19 to TRBJ1-4; D remains unclear. Trimming took 3 bases from V and 7 from J, leaving 12 bases between them. Germline V lookup: CDR1 LNHDA, CDR2 SQIVND (reference sequence). This CDR3 is 14 amino acids long.

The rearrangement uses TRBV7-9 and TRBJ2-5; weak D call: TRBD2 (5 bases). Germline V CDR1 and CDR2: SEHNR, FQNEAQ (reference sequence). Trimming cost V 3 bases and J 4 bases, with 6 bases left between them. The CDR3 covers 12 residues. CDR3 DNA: TGTGCCAGCAGCTTCGGGGTAGAGACCCAGTACTTC. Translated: CASSFGVETQYF. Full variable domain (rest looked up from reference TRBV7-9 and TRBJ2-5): DTGVSQNPRHKITKRGQNVTFRCDPISEHNRLYWYRQTLGQGPEFLTYFQNEAQLEKSRLLSDRFSAERPKGSFSTLEIQRTEQGDSAMYLCASSFGVETQYFGPGTRLLVL.

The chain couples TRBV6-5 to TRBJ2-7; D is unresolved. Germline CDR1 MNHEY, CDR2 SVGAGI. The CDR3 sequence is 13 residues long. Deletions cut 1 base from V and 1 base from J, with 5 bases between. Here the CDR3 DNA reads TGTGCCAGCAGTTACTTAGAGTCCTACGAGCAGTACTTC. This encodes CASSYLESYEQYF.

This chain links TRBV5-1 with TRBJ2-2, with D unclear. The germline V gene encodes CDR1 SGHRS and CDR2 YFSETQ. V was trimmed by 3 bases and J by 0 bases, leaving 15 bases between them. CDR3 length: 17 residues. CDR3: CASSWPEVDANTGELFF. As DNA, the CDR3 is TGCGCCAGCAGCTGGCCTGAAGTCGACGCGAACACCGGGGAGCTGTTTTTT.

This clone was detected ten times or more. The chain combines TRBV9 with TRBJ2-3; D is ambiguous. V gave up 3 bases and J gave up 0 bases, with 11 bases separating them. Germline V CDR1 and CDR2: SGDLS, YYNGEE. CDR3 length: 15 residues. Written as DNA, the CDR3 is TGTGCCAGCAGCGAGGGCAAACATAGCACAGATACGCAGTATTTT. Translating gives CASSEGKHSTDTQYF.

The CDR3 spells CASSYTPANGYTF. The CDR3 nucleotides read TGTGCCAGCAGTTATACGCCAGCCAATGGCTACACCTTC. This chain joins TRBV6-5 and TRBJ1-2; no clear D gene. The CDR3 is 13 amino acids. V lost 3 bases and J 6 bases, leaving 11 bases between the germline ends. Per the germline V gene, CDR1 is MNHEY and CDR2 is SVGAGI.

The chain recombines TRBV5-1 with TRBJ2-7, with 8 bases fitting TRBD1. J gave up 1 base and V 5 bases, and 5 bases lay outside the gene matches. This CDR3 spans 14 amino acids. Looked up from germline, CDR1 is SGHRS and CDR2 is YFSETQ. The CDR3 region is CASRVTGGSYEQYF. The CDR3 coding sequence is TGCGCCAGCAGGGTAACAGGGGGTTCCTACGAGCAGTACTTC.

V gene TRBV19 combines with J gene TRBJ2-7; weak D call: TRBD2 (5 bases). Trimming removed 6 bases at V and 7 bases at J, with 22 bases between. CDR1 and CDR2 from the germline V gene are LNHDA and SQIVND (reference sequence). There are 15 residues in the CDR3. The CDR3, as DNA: TGTGCCAGTAGACCAGGAGGCTGGGCTCGTCGGGAGCAGTACTTC. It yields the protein CASRPGGWARREQYF.

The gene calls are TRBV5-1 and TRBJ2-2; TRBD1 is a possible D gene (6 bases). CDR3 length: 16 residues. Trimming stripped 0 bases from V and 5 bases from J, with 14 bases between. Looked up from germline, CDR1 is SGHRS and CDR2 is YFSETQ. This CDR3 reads CASSLDGGRGTGELFF. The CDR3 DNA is TGCGCCAGCAGCTTGGATGGTGGCAGGGGTACCGGGGAGCTGTTTTTT.

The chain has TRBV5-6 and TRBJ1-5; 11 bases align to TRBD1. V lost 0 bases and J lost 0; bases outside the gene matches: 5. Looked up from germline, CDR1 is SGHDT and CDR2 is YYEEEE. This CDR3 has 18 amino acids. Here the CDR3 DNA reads TGTGCCAGCAGCTTGGCCGGGACAGGGGGAAGTAGCAATCAGCCCCAGCATTTT. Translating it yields CASSLAGTGGSSNQPQHF.

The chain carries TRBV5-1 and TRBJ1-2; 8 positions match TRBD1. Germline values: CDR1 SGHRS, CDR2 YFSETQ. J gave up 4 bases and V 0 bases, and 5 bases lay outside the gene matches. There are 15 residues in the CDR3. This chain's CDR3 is CASSLDRGSFYGYTF. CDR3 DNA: TGCGCCAGCAGCTTGGACAGGGGGTCCTTCTATGGCTACACCTTC.

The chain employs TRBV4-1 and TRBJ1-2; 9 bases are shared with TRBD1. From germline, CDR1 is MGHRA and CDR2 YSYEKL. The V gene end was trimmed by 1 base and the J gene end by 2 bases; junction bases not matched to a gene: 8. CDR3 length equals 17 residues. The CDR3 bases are TGCGCCAGCAGCCAAGTGGTCCTCGGGACAGGGAACTATGGCTACACCTTC. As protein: CASSQVVLGTGNYGYTF.

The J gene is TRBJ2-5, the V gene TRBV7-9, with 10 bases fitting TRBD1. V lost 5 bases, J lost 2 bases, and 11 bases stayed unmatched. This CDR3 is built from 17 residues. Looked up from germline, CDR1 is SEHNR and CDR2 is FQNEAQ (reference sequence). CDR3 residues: CASSPIRLDRGQETQYF. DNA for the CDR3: TGTGCCAGCAGCCCTATTAGGCTGGACAGGGGGCAAGAGACCCAGTACTTC.